Sequencing of this T cell receptor beta chain was carried out in a study of T cells in women clearing cervical HPV infection. In the case of this clone: The read ends 3 residues before the CDR3 terminus; that terminus is restored from the germline J gene.

This table comes from immunoSEQ multiplex PCR, and its TCRdb copy is limited to in-frame clones, with some not included. This table holds more than 30,000 clones. V was trimmed by 3 bases and J by 4 bases, leaving 12 bases between them. CDR1 is MRHNA, CDR2 SNTAGT, per germline. This CDR3 contains 14 residues. This chain links TRBV6-4 with TRBJ1-1; D is possibly TRBD1 (6 bases). Source material: blood buffy coat. The source is a woman between 18 and 70 years old with a cervical HPV16 infection that either progressed to CIN3+ or cleared (not recorded which). The covered CDR3 bases are TGTGCCAGCAGTGATCTGGGGGCAGTCACTGAA. Its translation: CASSDLGAVTE. The whole CDR3 sequence reads CASSDLGAVTEAFF.